The present T cell receptor beta chain was sequenced within a study of blood T cell repertoires in COVID-19. On the study more broadly: COVID-19 samples, acute and convalescent, were from the United States, Italy and Spain.

The cohort comprised adults aged about 18 to 100 years residing in about two dozen US areas. In Cohort 3, a recovered donor had either two negative PCRs, clearance, or symptom resolution. Germline V gene sequence: CDR1 SGHVS, CDR2 FNYEAQ. CDR3 length: 15 amino acids. V was pared by 5 bases and J by 3 bases, with 16 bases between. Authors' processing steps: The assay estimated nucleated cells by amplifying reference gene primers. Data came from immunoSEQ multiplex PCR; TCRdb stores just in-frame clones and leaves some out. V and J calls and clone size are copied from that table; D and trimming were computed from the DNA. The sample includes 450,000 to 500,000 clones, roughly 87% of them seen just once.

The sample consisted of PBMCs or T cells enriched from blood (not recorded which). The chain has TRBV7-6 and TRBJ1-1; tentatively, D is TRBD1 (6 bases). This clonotype originated in a woman under 30 who had recovered from COVID-19. The CDR3 region is CASSLGTTEDTEAFF. The CDR3 DNA reads as TGTGCCAGCAGCCTCGGGACAACCGAAGACACTGAAGCTTTCTTT.